The 4 T cell receptor beta chains given below trace back to one sample, sequenced in a study of regulatory T cells in long-lasting Graves disease. As to time point: newly diagnosed GD, antithyroid drugs for less than 3 months. The TCR library was prepared using RNA isolated from PBMCs. Libraries of TCR beta came from iRepertoire HTBI primers plus Arm-PCR of CDR3 regions. TCRdb reprocessed the multiplex PCR reads via MiXCR and lists one record per CDR3 protein. The table lists fewer than 650,000 distinct CDR3 sequences, about 16% of them singletons. These same data were also listed under a study on T cells in Graves' hyperthyroidism and ophthalmopathy.

This sample comprised peripheral blood mononuclear cells (PBMCs), obtained at new diagnosis, from a patient treated with antithyroid drugs. Receptor source: a woman under 40 with Graves disease.

In its sample, this clonotype was seen many times. The chain uses TRBV29-1 and TRBJ1-1; 8 bases are shared with TRBD1. Germline trimming cut 8 bases from V and 11 bases from J; bases unmatched to any gene: 25. The length of the CDR3 is 16 residues. CDR1 is SQVTM and CDR2 is ANQGSEA in the germline V gene. The CDR3 bases are TGCAGCACCCGCAAACCCCCTGGGACAGGAGGATTTGGCGCTTTCTTT. Protein sequence: CSTRKPPGTGGFGAFF.

Points on this clonotype: It may be a read error: a sequence one base away is much more abundant. The V and J genes are TRBV27 and TRBJ2-7; 11 nucleotides line up with TRBD1. Germline-derived CDR1 and CDR2 are MNHEY and SMNVEV (reference sequence). The CDR3 extends over 14 amino acids. The chain's CDR3 is CASSKDRGPDEQCF. In DNA form, the CDR3 reads TGTGCCAGCAGTAAGGACAGGGGGCCCGACGAGCAGTGCTTC.

In this sample, this clonotype turned up a few times. This chain uses TRBV19 with TRBJ2-2; 7 nucleotides match TRBD2. Germline V gene lookup returns CDR1 LNHDA and CDR2 SQIVND (reference sequence). V dropped 8 bases and J dropped 0; count of bases not matched to a gene: 12. The CDR3 loop spans 17 amino acids. CDR3 residues: CASRPLDSGSNTGELFF. CDR3 in DNA: TGTGCCAGTCGCCCCTTGGATAGCGGGTCGAACACCGGGGAGCTGTTTTTT.

The gene calls are TRBV30 and TRBJ1-5; D might be TRBD1 (5 bases). This CDR3 has 12 residues. The ends were cut back, 5 bases at V and 15 bases at J, with 20 bases in the middle. Germline V gene data show CDR1 as GTSNPN and CDR2 as SVGIG (reference sequence). CDR3 sequence reads: CAWRTTSGTLHF. The DNA for the CDR3 is TGTGCCTGGCGGACCACCTCTGGGACTTTGCATTTT.